This TCR beta chain was observed in a study of CXCR3-negative and CXCR3-positive naive CD8 T cells. According to its frequency, this clonotype is medium-sized. Its antigen is unidentified. Naive CD8+ T cells displayed a CD45RO-CCR7+CD27+CD95- phenotype. UMI labels and 5' RACE were used to prepare the TRB cDNA libraries. For each CDR3 protein, TCRdb gives one entry from its re-call of the 5' RACE reads, without DNA. The sample totals around 6,800 distinct CDR3 sequences; its top ten clones hold 1.5%. General observations from the study: Relative to CXCR3-negative naive cells, CXCR3-positive naive cells had more hydrophobic TRB CDR3s. Within a donor, both naive subsets shared TRBV-TRBJ usage, unlike memory cells.

Specimen: naive CXCR3+ CD8+ T cells from blood. The subset denotes: CD45RO-CCR7+CD27+CD95- naive CD8+ T cells expressing CXCR3 (TNR3+). This clonotype was obtained from a human donor in good health. Some clones in this sample may be carry-over from other donors' samples.

The CDR3 loop reads CASSQDKGEQPGLVYEQYF. This rearrangement joins TRBV14 to TRBJ2-7; TCRdb designates TRBD1, a call that cannot be tested without DNA. This CDR3 comprises 19 residues. Germline V gives CDR1 SGHDN, CDR2 FVKESK.